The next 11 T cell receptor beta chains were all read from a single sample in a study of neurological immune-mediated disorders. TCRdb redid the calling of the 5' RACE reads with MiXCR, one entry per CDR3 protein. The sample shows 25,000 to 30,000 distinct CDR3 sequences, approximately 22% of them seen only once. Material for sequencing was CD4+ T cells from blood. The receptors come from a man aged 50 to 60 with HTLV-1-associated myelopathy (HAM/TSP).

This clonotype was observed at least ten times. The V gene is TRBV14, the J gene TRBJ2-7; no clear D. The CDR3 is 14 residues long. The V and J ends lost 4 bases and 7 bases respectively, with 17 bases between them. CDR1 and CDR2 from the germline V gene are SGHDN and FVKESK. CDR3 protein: CASSLLGGAGEQYF. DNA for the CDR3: TGTGCCAGCAGCCTCCTCGGTGGCGCCGGAGAGCAGTACTTC.

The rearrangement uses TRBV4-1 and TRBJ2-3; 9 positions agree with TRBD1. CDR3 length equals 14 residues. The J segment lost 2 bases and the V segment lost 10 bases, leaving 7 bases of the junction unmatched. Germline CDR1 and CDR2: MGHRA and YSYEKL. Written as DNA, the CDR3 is TGCGCCACCGGAGGACAGGGGACCACAGATACGCAGTATTTT. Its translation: CATGGQGTTDTQYF.

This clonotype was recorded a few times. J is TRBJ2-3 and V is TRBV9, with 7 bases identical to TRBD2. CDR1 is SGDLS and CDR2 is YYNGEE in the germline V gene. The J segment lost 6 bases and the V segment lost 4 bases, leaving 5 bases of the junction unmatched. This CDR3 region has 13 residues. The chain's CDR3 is CASSTGLVDTQYF. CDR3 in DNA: TGTGCCAGCAGCACCGGACTAGTCGATACGCAGTATTTT.

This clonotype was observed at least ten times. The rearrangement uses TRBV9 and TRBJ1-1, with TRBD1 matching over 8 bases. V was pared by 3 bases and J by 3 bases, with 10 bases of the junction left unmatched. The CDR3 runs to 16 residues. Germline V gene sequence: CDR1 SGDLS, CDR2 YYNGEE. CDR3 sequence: CASSAAPDRADTEAFF. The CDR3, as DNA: TGTGCCAGCAGCGCCGCCCCGGACAGGGCGGACACTGAAGCTTTCTTT.

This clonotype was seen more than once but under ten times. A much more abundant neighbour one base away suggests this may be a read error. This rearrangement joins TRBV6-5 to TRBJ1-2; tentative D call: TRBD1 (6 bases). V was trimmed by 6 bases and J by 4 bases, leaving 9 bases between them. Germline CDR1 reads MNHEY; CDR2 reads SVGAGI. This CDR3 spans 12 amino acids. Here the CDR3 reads CASSWTAYGYTF. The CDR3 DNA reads TGTGCCAGCAGCTGGACAGCCTATGGCTACACCTTC.

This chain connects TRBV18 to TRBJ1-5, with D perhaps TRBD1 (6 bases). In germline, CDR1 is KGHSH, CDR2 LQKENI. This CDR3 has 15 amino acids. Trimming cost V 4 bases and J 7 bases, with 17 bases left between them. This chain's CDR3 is CASSQHGAQGQPQHF. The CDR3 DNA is TGTGCCAGCTCACAACATGGGGCGCAGGGGCAGCCCCAGCATTTT.

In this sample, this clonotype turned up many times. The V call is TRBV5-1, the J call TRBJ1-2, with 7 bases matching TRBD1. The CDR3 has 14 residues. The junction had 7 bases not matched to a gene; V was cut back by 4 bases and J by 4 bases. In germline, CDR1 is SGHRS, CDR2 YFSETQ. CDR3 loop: CASSPTEGAYGYTF. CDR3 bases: TGCGCCAGCAGCCCCACGGAGGGGGCCTATGGCTACACCTTC.

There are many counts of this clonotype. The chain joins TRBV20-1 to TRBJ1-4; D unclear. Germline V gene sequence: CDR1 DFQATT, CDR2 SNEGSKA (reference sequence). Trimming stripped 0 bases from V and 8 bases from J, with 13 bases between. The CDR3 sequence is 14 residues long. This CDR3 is CSARDPGREEKLFF. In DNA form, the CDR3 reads TGCAGTGCTAGAGATCCTGGGCGGGAGGAAAAACTGTTTTTT.

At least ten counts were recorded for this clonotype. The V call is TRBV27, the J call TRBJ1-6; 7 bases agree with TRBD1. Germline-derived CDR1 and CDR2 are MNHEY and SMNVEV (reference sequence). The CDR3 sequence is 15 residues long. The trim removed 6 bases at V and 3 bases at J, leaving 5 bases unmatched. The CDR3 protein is CASSPRQGYNSPLHF. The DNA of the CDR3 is TGTGCCAGCAGCCCCCGACAGGGCTATAATTCACCCCTCCACTTT.

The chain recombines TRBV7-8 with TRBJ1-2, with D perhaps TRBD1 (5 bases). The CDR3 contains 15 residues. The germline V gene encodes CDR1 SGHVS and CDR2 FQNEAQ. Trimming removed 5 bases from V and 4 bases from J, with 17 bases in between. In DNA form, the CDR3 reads TGTGCCAGCAGCGGACTCAGGGTACGGTTCTATGGCTACACCTTC. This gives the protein CASSGLRVRFYGYTF. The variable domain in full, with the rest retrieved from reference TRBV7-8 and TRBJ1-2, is GAGVSQSPRYKVAKRGQDVALRCDPISGHVSLFWYQQALGQGPEFLTYFQNEAQLDKSGLPSDRFFAERPEGSVSTLKIQRTQQEDSAVYLCASSGLRVRFYGYTFGSGTRLTVV.

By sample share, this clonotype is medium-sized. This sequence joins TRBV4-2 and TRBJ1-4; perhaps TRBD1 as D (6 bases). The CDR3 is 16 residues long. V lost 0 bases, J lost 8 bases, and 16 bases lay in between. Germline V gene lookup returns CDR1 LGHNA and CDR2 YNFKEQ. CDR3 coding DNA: TGTGCCAGCAGCCAAGAAGGGGGGCCTGCGGGGGAAAAACTGTTTTTT. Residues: CASSQEGGPAGEKLFF.